This T cell receptor (beta chain) was identified in a study of T cell repertoires in cytomegalovirus infection. Overall study: CMV infection and matching HLA type were both indicated by public TCR beta signatures.

In TCRdb, the reads were re-called with MiXCR into one record per CDR3 protein. The table records 200,000 to 300,000 distinct CDR3 sequences, 8% to 9.5% of them present only once. Study-wide findings and caveats: The study identified carriers of CMV plus the relevant HLA from cumulative public TCR beta family frequency. Dominating the ex vivo response were TCR beta clonotypes that were CMV-specific and HLA-C-restricted.

This clonotype was recorded many times. Its antigen is not known. Germline CDR1 and CDR2: SGHVS and FNYEAQ. The V end was cut by 4 bases, the J end by 9 bases, with 19 bases between. The CDR3 has 14 residues. Sequencing was carried out using PBMCs. The chain carries TRBV7-6 and TRBJ2-7; the D call may be TRBD1 or TRBD2 (5 bases each). This TCR derives from a human donor in good health (CMV status not recorded). Some clones in this sample may be carry-over from other donors' samples. CDR3 amino acids: CASSSGTPPSGQYF. The CDR3 DNA is TGTGCCAGCAGCTCCGGGACGCCCCCGTCCGGGCAGTACTTC.